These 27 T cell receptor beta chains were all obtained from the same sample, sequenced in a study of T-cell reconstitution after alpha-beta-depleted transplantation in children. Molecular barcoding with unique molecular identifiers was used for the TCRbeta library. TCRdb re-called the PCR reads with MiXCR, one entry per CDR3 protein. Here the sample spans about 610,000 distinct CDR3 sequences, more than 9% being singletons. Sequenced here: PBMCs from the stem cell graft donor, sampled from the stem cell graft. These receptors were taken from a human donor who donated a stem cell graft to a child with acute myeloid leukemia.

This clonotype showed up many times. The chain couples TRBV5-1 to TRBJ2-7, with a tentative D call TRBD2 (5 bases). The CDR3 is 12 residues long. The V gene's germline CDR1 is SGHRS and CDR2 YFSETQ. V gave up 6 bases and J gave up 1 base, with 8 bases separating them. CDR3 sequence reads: CASISASYEQYF. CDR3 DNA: TGCGCCAGCATTAGCGCTTCCTACGAGCAGTACTTC.

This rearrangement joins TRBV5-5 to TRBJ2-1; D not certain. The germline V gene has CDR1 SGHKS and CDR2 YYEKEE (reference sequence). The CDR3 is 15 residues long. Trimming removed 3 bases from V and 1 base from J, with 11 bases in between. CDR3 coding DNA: TGTGCCAGCAGCTCAGACACTATTTCCTACAATGAGCAGTTCTTC. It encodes CASSSDTISYNEQFF.

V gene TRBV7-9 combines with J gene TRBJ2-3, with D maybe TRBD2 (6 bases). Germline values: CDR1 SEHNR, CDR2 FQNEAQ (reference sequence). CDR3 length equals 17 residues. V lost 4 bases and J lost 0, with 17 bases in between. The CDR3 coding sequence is TGTGCCAGCAGCTCTAACCGACTAGGCCCTAGCACAGATACGCAGTATTTT. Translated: CASSSNRLGPSTDTQYF.

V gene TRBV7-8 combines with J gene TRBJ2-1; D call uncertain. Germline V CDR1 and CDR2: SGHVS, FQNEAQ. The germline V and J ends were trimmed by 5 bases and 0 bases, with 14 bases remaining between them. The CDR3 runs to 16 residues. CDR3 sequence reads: CASSLPEASSYNEQFF. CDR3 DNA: TGTGCCAGCAGCCTCCCCGAGGCCAGCTCCTACAATGAGCAGTTCTTC.

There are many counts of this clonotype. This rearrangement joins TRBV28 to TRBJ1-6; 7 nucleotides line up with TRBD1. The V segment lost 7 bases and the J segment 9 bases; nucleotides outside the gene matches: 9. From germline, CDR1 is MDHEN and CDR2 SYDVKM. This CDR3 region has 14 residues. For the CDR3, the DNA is TGTGCCAGCACCGAACCCAGGGGGATTTCACCCCTCCACTTT. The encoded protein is CASTEPRGISPLHF.

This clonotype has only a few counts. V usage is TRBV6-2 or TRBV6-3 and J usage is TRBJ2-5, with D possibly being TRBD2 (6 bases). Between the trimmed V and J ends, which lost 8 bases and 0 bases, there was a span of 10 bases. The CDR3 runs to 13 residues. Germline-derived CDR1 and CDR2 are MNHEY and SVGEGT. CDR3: CASHGGDQETQYF. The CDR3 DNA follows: TGTGCCAGCCATGGCGGGGACCAAGAGACCCAGTACTTC.

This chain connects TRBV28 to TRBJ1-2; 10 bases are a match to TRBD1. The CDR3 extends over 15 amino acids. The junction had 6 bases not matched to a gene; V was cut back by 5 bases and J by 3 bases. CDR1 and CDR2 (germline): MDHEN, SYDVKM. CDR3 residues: CASSPGQGIHYGYTF. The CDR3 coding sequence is TGTGCCAGCAGTCCGGGACAGGGGATTCACTATGGCTACACCTTC.

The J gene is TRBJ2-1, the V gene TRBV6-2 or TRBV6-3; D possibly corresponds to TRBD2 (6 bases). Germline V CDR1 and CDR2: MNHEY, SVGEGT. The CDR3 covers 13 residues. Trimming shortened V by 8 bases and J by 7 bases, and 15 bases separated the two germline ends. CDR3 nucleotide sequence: TGTGCCAGCTTGGGTCGGGAGCGGAATGAGCAGTTCTTC. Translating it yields CASLGRERNEQFF.

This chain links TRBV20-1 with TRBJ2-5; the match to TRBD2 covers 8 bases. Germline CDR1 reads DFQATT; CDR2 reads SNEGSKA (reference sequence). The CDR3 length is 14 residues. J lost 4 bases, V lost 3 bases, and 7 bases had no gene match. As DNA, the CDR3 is TGCAGTGCTAGGTTCCCGGGGGGGAGAGAGACCCAGTACTTC. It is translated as CSARFPGGRETQYF.

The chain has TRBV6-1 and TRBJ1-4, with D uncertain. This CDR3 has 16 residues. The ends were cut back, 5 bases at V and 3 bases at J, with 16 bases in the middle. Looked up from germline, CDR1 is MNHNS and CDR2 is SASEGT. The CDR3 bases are TGTGCCAGCAGTAGGCCCCGGGTTGGGGCTAATGAAAAACTGTTTTTT. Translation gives CASSRPRVGANEKLFF.

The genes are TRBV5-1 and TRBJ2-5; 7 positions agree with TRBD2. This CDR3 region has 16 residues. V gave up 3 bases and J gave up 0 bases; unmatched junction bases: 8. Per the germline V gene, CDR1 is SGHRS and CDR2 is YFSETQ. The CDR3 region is CASSSRGSGNQETQYF. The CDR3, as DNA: TGCGCCAGCAGCTCCCGAGGGAGCGGGAACCAAGAGACCCAGTACTTC.

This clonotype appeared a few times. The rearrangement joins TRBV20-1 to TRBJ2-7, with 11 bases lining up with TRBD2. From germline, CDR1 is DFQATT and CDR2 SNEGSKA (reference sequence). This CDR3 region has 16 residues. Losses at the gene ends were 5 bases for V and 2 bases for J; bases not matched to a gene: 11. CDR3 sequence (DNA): TGCAGTGCTGCCTCCTCTCTAGCGGGGGGAACCTACGAGCAGTACTTC. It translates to CSAASSLAGGTYEQYF.

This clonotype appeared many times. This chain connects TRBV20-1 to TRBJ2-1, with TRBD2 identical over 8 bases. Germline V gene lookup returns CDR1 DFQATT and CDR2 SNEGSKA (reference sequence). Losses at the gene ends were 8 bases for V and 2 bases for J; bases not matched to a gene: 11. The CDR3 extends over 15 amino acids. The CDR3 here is CSTPREGGTYNEQFF. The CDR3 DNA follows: TGCAGTACGCCCCGGGAGGGGGGGACCTACAATGAGCAGTTCTTC.

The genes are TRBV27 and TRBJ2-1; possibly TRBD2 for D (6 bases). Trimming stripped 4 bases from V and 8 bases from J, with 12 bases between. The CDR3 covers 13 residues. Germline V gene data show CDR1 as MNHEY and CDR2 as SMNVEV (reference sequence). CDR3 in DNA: TGTGCCAGCAGTTACCAGGGAGGTCATGAGCAGTTCTTC. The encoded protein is CASSYQGGHEQFF.

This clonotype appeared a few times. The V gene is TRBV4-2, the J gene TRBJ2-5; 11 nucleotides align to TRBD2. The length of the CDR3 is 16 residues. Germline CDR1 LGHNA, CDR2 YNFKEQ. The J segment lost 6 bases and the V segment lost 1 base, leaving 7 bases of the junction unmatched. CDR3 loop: CASSQAQTSGAKTQYF. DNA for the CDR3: TGTGCCAGCAGCCAAGCCCAGACTAGCGGGGCCAAGACCCAGTACTTC.

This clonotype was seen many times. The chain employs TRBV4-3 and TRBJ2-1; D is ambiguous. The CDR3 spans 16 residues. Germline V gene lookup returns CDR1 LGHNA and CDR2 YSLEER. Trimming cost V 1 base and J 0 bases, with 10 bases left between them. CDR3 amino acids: CASSQGVPNSYNEQFF. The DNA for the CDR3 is TGCGCCAGCAGCCAAGGAGTACCTAACTCCTACAATGAGCAGTTCTTC.

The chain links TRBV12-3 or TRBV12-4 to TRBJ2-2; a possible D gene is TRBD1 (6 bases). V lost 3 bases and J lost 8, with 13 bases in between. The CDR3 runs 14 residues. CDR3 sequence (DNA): TGTGCCAGCAGTTTCCAGGGGTCGAGGGGGGAGCTGTTTTTT. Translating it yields CASSFQGSRGELFF.

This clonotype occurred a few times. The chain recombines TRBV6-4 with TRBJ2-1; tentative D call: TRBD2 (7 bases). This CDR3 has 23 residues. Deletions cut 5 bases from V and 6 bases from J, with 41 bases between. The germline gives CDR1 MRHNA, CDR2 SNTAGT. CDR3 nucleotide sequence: TGTGCCAGCAGTCCGAGGGGGGTAGGGTTAGGCGGGAGTTTAAGGATAAACTTCAATGAGCAGTTCTTC. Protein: CASSPRGVGLGGSLRINFNEQFF.

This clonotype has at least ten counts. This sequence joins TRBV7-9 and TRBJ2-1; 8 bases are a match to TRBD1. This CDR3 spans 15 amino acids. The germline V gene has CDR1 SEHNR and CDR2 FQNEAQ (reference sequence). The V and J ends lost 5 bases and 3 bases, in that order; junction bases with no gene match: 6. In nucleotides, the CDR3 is TGTGCCAGCAGCGGACCGGGACAGGTCTACAATGAGCAGTTCTTC. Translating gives CASSGPGQVYNEQFF.

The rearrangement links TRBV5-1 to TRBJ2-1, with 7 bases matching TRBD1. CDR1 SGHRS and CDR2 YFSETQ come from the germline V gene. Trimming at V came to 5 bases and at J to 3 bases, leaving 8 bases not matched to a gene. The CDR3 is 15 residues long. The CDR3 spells CASSGRQGIYNEQFF. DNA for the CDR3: TGCGCCAGCAGTGGGAGACAGGGTATCTACAATGAGCAGTTCTTC.

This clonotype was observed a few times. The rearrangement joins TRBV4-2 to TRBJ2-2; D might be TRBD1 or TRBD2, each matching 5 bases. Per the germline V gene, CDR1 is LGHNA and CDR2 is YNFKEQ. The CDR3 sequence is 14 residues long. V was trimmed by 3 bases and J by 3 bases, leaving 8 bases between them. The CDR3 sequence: CASSQGVDTGELFF. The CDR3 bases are TGTGCCAGCAGCCAGGGGGTAGACACCGGGGAGCTGTTTTTT.

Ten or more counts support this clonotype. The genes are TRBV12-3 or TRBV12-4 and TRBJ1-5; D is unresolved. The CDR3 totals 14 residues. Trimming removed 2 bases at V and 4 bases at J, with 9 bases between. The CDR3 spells CASSLNSINQPQHF. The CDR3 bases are TGTGCCAGCAGTTTAAACAGCATAAATCAGCCCCAGCATTTT.

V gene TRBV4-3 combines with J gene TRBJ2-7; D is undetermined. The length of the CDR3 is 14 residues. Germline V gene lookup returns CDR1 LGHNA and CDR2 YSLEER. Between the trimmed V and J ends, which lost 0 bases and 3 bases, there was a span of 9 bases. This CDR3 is CASSQDRNLYEQYF. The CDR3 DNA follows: TGCGCCAGCAGCCAAGATAGAAACCTCTACGAGCAGTACTTC.

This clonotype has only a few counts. In DNA form, the CDR3 reads TGTGCCAGCAGCTTAGTTTCCGGCCATTCCCGGACGCAATCCTACGAGCAGTACTTC. It is translated as CASSLVSGHSRTQSYEQYF. This chain connects TRBV11-2 to TRBJ2-7; no reliable D call. The germline V gene encodes CDR1 SGHAT and CDR2 FQNNGV. V shed 1 base and J shed 1 base, with 23 bases lying between them. The CDR3 has 19 residues.

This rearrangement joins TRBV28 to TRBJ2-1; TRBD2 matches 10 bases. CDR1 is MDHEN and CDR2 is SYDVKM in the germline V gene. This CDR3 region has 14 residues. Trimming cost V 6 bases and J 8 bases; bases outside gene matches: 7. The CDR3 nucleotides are TGTGCCAGCAGAGGACTAGCGGCGGGAGATGAGCAGTTCTTC. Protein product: CASRGLAAGDEQFF.

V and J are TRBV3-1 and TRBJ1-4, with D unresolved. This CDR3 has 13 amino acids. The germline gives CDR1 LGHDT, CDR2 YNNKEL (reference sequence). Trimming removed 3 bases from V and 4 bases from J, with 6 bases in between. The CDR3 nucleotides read TGTGCCAGCAGCCAGGGGTTTAATGAAAAACTGTTTTTT. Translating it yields CASSQGFNEKLFF.

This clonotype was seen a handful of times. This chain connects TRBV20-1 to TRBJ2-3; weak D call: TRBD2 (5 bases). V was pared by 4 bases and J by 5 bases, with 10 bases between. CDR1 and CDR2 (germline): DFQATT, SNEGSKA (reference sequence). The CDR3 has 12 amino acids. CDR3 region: CSATSEGDTQYF. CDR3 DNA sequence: TGCAGTGCTACCTCTGAGGGAGATACGCAGTATTTT.